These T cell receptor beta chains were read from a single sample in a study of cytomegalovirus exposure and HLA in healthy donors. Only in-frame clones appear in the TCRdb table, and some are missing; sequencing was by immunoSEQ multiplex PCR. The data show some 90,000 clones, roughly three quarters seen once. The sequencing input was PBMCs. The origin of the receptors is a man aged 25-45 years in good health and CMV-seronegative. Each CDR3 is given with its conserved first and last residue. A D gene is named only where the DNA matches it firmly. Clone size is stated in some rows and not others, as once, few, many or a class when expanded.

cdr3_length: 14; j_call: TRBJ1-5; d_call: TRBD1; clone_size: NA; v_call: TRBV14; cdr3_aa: CASRPIQGAQPQHF; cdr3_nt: TGTGCCAGCAGGCCAATTCAGGGGGCTCAGCCCCAGCATTTT
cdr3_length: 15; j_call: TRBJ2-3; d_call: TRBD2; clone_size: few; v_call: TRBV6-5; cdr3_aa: CASSIQAGRTDTQYF; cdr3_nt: TGTGCCAGCAGTATCCAAGCGGGGCGAACAGATACGCAGTATTTT
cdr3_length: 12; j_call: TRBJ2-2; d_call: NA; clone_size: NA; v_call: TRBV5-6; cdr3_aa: CASSLDGGELFF; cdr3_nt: TGTGCCAGCAGCTTGGACGGCGGGGAGCTGTTTTTT
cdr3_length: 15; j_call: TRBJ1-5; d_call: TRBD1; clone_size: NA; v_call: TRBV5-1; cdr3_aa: CASSEGQGEGQPQHF; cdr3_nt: TGCGCCAGCAGCGAGGGACAGGGTGAGGGTCAGCCCCAGCATTTT
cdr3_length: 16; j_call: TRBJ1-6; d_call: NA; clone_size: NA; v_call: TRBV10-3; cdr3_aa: CAISEPGGGSNSPLHF; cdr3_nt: TGTGCCATCAGTGAGCCAGGTGGAGGGTCGAATTCACCCCTCCACTTT
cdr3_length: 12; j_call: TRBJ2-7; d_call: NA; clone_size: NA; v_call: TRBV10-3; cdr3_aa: CAISEARIEQYF; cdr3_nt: TGTGCCATCAGTGAAGCCAGGATCGAGCAGTACTTC
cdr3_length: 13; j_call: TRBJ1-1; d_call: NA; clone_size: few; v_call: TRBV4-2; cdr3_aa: CASSQIANTEAFF; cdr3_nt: TGTGCCAGCAGCCAAATAGCCAACACTGAAGCTTTCTTT
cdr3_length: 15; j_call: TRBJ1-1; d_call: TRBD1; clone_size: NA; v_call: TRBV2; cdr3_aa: CASSPNRGGSTEAFF; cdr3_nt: TGTGCCAGCAGCCCAAACAGGGGGGGTAGCACTGAAGCTTTCTTT
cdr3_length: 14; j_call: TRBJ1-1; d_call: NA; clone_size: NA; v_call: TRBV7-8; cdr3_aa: CASSLQAGNTEAFF; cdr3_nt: TGTGCCAGCAGCTTACAAGCGGGGAACACTGAAGCTTTCTTT
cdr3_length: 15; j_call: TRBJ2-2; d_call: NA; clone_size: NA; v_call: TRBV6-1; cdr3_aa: CASSGVDRNTGELFF; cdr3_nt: TGTGCCAGCAGCGGAGTAGACCGGAACACCGGGGAGCTGTTTTTT
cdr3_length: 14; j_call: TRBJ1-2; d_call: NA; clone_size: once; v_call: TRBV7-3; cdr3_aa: CASSPLGGNYGYTF; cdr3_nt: TGTGCCAGCAGCCCGCTGGGGGGGAACTATGGCTACACCTTC
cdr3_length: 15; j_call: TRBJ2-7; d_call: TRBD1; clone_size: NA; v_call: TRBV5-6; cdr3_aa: CASSRDRDLTYEQYF; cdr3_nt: TGTGCCAGCAGCCGGGACAGGGACCTAACCTACGAGCAGTACTTC
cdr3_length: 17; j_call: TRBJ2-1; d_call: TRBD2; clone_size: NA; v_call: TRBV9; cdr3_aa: CASSARGLAGHYNEQFF; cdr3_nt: TGTGCCAGCAGCGCGAGAGGACTAGCGGGCCACTACAATGAGCAGTTCTTC